What follows are 19 T cell receptor beta chains derived from one specimen sequenced in a study of CD8 T cells in Susac syndrome. It was with random hexamers that roughly 0.45 to 1 ug RNA was reverse transcribed. TCRdb re-derived calls from the immunoSEQ multiplex PCR reads in MiXCR, one entry per CDR3 protein. Among tens of thousands of distinct CDR3 sequences, over 75% were seen once, and the ten largest hold about 0.47%. The specimen sequenced was CD8+ T cells from PBMCs. Source of these receptors: a human donor with multiple sclerosis.

V and J are TRBV19 and TRBJ1-5, with 7 bases lining up with TRBD1. CDR1 is LNHDA and CDR2 is SQIVND in the germline V gene (reference sequence). Trimming took 2 bases from V and 3 from J; bases not matched to a gene: 4. The CDR3 sequence is 15 residues long. The CDR3 DNA reads as TGTGCCAGTAGTATACAGGGGGTCAACAATCAGCCCCAGCATTTT. As protein: CASSIQGVNNQPQHF.

This rearrangement joins TRBV20-1 to TRBJ2-1, with a tentative D call TRBD2 (6 bases). The CDR3 runs 15 residues. Trimming removed 6 bases at V and 0 bases at J, with 15 bases between. Germline V gene sequence: CDR1 DFQATT, CDR2 SNEGSKA (reference sequence). The chain's CDR3 is CSASRTSSSYNEQFF. DNA for the CDR3: TGCAGTGCCTCACGTACTAGCAGCTCCTACAATGAGCAGTTCTTC.

The CDR3 sequence is CASSSGSTEAFF. DNA for the CDR3: TGTGCCAGCTCCTCCGGGTCAACTGAAGCTTTCTTT. V and J are TRBV9 and TRBJ1-1; D gene uncertain. Per the germline V gene, CDR1 is SGDLS and CDR2 is YYNGEE. V shed 7 bases and J shed 5 bases, with 12 bases lying between them. This CDR3 has 12 amino acids.

This chain connects TRBV20-1 to TRBJ2-5, with a tentative D call TRBD2 (5 bases). This CDR3 has 14 residues. Germline V lookup: CDR1 DFQATT, CDR2 SNEGSKA (reference sequence). Between the trimmed V and J ends, which lost 6 bases and 3 bases, there was a span of 17 bases. The CDR3 sequence: CSARSGTGEETQYF. The CDR3 region has the DNA TGCAGTGCAAGAAGCGGAACTGGAGAAGAGACCCAGTACTTC.

The chain uses TRBV28 and TRBJ2-6, with D tentatively TRBD1 (6 bases). V was cut by 6 bases and J by 2 bases, with 29 bases left in between. Germline CDR1 is MDHEN and CDR2 is SYDVKM. The CDR3 sequence is 21 residues long. The CDR3 protein is CASSSQGGEDVGGAGANVLTF. The CDR3 DNA sequence: TGTGCCAGCAGCTCCCAAGGGGGAGAAGACGTTGGAGGCGCTGGGGCCAACGTCCTGACTTTC.

This chain links TRBV6-5 with TRBJ2-1; D perhaps matches TRBD1 (6 bases). The CDR3 sequence is 13 residues long. The V gene's germline CDR1 is MNHEY and CDR2 SVGAGI. V gave up 4 bases and J gave up 2 bases, with 6 bases separating them. The chain's CDR3 is CASSWDTYNEQFF. CDR3 nucleotides: TGTGCCAGCAGTTGGGACACCTACAATGAGCAGTTCTTC.

The chain has TRBV28 and TRBJ2-7; 9 nucleotides match TRBD2. This CDR3 comprises 16 residues. Per the germline V gene, CDR1 is MDHEN and CDR2 is SYDVKM. The V and J ends lost 7 bases and 0 bases, in that order; junction bases with no gene match: 10. The CDR3 here is CASTMTSGKFSYEQYF. As DNA, the CDR3 is TGTGCCAGCACTATGACTAGCGGCAAATTCTCCTACGAGCAGTACTTC.

The chain is built from TRBV10-3 and TRBJ2-5; D may correspond to TRBD1 or TRBD2 (5 bases each). V shed 4 bases and J shed 5 bases, with 14 bases lying between them. The CDR3 is made up of 14 amino acids. Germline V gene data show CDR1 as ENHRY and CDR2 as SYGVKD. This CDR3 is CAISGGARTETQYF. DNA of the CDR3: TGTGCCATCAGTGGAGGGGCCAGGACCGAGACCCAGTACTTC.

V usage is TRBV13 and J usage is TRBJ2-1; the match to TRBD2 covers 10 bases. Unmatched junction bases numbered 8, after V lost 5 bases and J lost 4 bases. The CDR3 consists of 16 residues. Germline loops: CDR1 PRHDT, CDR2 FYEKMQ (reference sequence). As DNA, the CDR3 is TGTGCCAGCAGCCCCCGGGCAGCGGGGGGGTACAATGAGCAGTTCTTC. Amino acid sequence: CASSPRAAGGYNEQFF.

This clonotype was counted only a few times. The chain uses TRBV12-3 or TRBV12-4 and TRBJ1-1; 7 bases map to TRBD1. With V trimmed by 3 bases and J by 2 bases, 3 bases remained unmatched. The CDR3 runs to 14 residues. This CDR3 is CASSLGTVNTEAFF. Here the CDR3 DNA reads TGTGCCAGCAGTTTGGGGACAGTTAACACTGAAGCTTTCTTT.

This sequence joins TRBV27 and TRBJ1-2; 12 bases are shared with TRBD1. From germline, CDR1 is MNHEY and CDR2 SMNVEV (reference sequence). The V gene end was trimmed by 5 bases and the J gene end by 3 bases; junction bases not matched to a gene: 4. CDR3 size: 15 residues. The DNA of the CDR3 is TGTGCCAGCAGTCGGGACAGGGGGCTAGACTATGGCTACACCTTC. Amino acid sequence: CASSRDRGLDYGYTF.

The V and J genes are TRBV4-2 and TRBJ2-3; tentatively, D is TRBD1 or TRBD2 (6 bases each). CDR1 and CDR2 (germline): LGHNA, YNFKEQ. Trimming removed 0 bases from V and 1 base from J, with 20 bases in between. The CDR3 loop spans 19 amino acids. CDR3 coding DNA: TGTGCCAGCAGCCAAGAAGTCTATGGATCGAGGGGGGGCACAGATACGCAGTATTTT. Translated: CASSQEVYGSRGGTDTQYF.

This chain uses TRBV27 with TRBJ1-2; D gene unclear. CDR3 length: 13 amino acids. The V end lost 3 bases, the J end lost 5 bases, and 10 bases lay between the germline ends. CDR1 and CDR2 from the germline V gene are MNHEY and SMNVEV (reference sequence). CDR3: CASSFWPAYGYTF. The CDR3 nucleotides read TGTGCCAGCAGTTTTTGGCCCGCTTATGGCTACACCTTC.

The gene calls are TRBV5-6 and TRBJ1-2, with a tentative D call TRBD1 (6 bases). The CDR3 loop spans 15 amino acids. The ends were cut back, 2 bases at V and 7 bases at J, with 18 bases in the middle. Germline values: CDR1 SGHDT, CDR2 YYEEEE. CDR3 in DNA: TGTGCCAGCAGCTTCCCCCCAGGGACACGAAGTGGCTACACCTTC. Encoded protein: CASSFPPGTRSGYTF.

This rearrangement joins TRBV15 to TRBJ2-1; 14 bases are a match to TRBD2. Germline CDR1 is LNHNV and CDR2 is YYDKDF (reference sequence). The CDR3 runs to 19 residues. V lost 4 bases and J lost 4; bases outside the gene matches: 12. The CDR3 nucleotides read TGTGCCACCAGCACCCAACAGGGGACTAGCGGGAGCCGGTACAATGAGCAGTTCTTC. Protein: CATSTQQGTSGSRYNEQFF.

The V call is TRBV12-3 or TRBV12-4, the J call TRBJ1-1; weak D call: TRBD1 (5 bases). The CDR3 contains 14 residues. The V and J ends lost 6 bases and 6 bases respectively, with 17 bases between them. The CDR3 DNA sequence: TGTGCCAGCAGCCTAGGGTCAGGGAGCCCTGAAGCTTTCTTT. As protein: CASSLGSGSPEAFF.

The rearrangement uses TRBV6-6 and TRBJ1-1; maybe TRBD1 (5 bases). This CDR3 spans 13 amino acids. Germline-derived CDR1 and CDR2 are MNHNY and SVGAGI (reference sequence). The germline V and J ends were trimmed by 4 bases and 7 bases, with 13 bases remaining between them. This CDR3 is CASSWGGANEAFF. In DNA, the CDR3 is TGTGCCAGCAGTTGGGGAGGGGCTAATGAAGCTTTCTTT.

The chain links TRBV10-3 to TRBJ2-7, with 7 bases identical to TRBD1. J gave up 2 bases and V 4 bases, and 5 bases lay outside the gene matches. The CDR3 extends over 14 amino acids. Per germline, CDR1 ENHRY and CDR2 SYGVKD. The CDR3 protein is CAISVSDRAYEQYF. In nucleotides, the CDR3 is TGTGCCATCAGTGTAAGCGACAGGGCCTACGAGCAGTACTTC.

V and J are TRBV30 and TRBJ2-5; D is unresolved. Germline CDR1 and CDR2: GTSNPN and SVGIG (reference sequence). V was cut by 8 bases and J by 1 base, with 14 bases left in between. This CDR3 has 13 residues. The CDR3 DNA is TGTGCCCAAGAAGGTGGGCTCCAAGAGACCCAGTACTTC. Translating gives CAQEGGLQETQYF.